The source of this T cell receptor beta chain is a study of metastatic and nonmetastatic thyroid tumors. Overall study context: Thyroid patients, malignant and benign, had repertoires compared across blood and tumor or nodule tissue. Study-level results: Significantly higher TCR beta diversity was reportedly seen in malignant thyroid tumors than benign nodules, in blood and tumor.

The table lists this clone with many counts. As yet, its antigen is unknown. Study processing details: The study took CDR3 differences across clinicopathological groups and made a distant-metastasis classifier for papillary thyroid cancer from them. TCRdb re-clonotyped the PCR reads via MiXCR. These V and J calls rely on TCRdb rather than the paper's analysis. Of tens of thousands of clones in the sample, 20% to 25% were seen once. All patients reached thyroid surgery having received no treatment beforehand. This CDR3 has 15 amino acids. CDR1 is DFQATT and CDR2 is SNEGSKA in the germline V gene (reference sequence). V was cut by 3 bases and J by 5 bases, with 17 bases left in between.

Material for sequencing was blood. The chain links TRBV20-1 to TRBJ2-1, with D uncertain. The TCR comes from a female donor with papillary thyroid cancer or a benign thyroid nodule (not recorded which). Some clones in this sample may be carry-over from other donors' samples. In DNA, the CDR3 is TGCAGTGCTAGGGGTATAGGGTTATTGGACAATGAGCAGTTCTTC. As protein: CSARGIGLLDNEQFF.